This T cell receptor (beta chain) stems from a study of metastatic and nonmetastatic thyroid tumors. Study results and limitations: Reports indicated that malignant thyroid tumors showed significantly higher TCR beta diversity than benign nodules did, in blood and tumor.

V was clipped by 0 bases and J by 0 bases; unmatched bases: 1. Germline V gene sequence: CDR1 MRHNA, CDR2 SNTAGT. CDR3 length equals 16 residues. Within the sample, this clone is medium-sized. What it recognizes is unknown. There were no patients who had received any treatment before thyroid surgery. TCRdb re-clonotyped the PCR reads via MiXCR. Counted here are 31,000 or so clones, 17% occurring once; the ten biggest clones make up approximately 4.8%. This TCR was sampled from a female donor with papillary thyroid cancer or a benign thyroid nodule (not recorded which). Some clones in this sample may be carry-over from other donors' samples. V usage is TRBV6-4 and J usage is TRBJ2-2; 7 bases are shared with TRBD1. Specimen: blood. The CDR3 DNA reads as TGTGCCAGCAGTGACTCAGGGGGCTCGAACACCGGGGAGCTGTTTTTT. Translating it yields CASSDSGGSNTGELFF.